A single sample is the source of the 10 T cell receptor beta chains below, sequenced in a study of blood T cells in healthy people across ages (dated by TCRdb to 2015 to 2017). Receptor amplification or capture employed 5' RACE. Sequencing relied on an Illumina HiSeq 2500. A second PCR of about 6 to 11 cycles was run with a J-beta primer mix and a sample-barcoded 5' primer. Clones were called with MiXCR by TCRdb after fastp trimmed the public reads at Q25, and only in-frame beta chains were retained. CDR3 protein sequences are deduplicated, and each keeps its most common genes and DNA. The sample has about 1 million distinct CDR3 sequences on record, more than 35% of them singletons. The ten biggest clones cover approximately 20% of the sample. Sequenced sample: blood. These receptors were collected from a woman aged 55-69 years in good health.

V gene TRBV29-1 combines with J gene TRBJ2-3, with unresolved D. The CDR3 has 13 amino acids. Deletions cut 1 base from V and 2 bases from J, with 7 bases between. From germline, CDR1 is SQVTM and CDR2 ANQGSEA. CDR3 in DNA: TGCAGCGTTGAAGTAGGGATCACAGATACGCAGTATTTT. Its translation is CSVEVGITDTQYF.

This rearrangement joins TRBV2 to TRBJ2-3; D possibly matches TRBD1 or TRBD2 (5 bases each). The CDR3 covers 15 residues. The V and J ends lost 2 bases and 4 bases respectively, with 13 bases between them. Germline values: CDR1 SNHLY, CDR2 FYNNEI. The CDR3: CASSEFGGAADTQYF. Here the CDR3 DNA reads TGTGCCAGCAGTGAATTTGGGGGAGCCGCAGATACGCAGTATTTT.

This sequence joins TRBV6-1 and TRBJ2-7; D is unresolved. CDR1 is MNHNS, CDR2 SASEGT, per germline. The CDR3 runs to 14 residues. V lost 6 bases to trimming and J lost 6 bases, with 18 bases between them. CDR3 amino acids: CASSPSFLPSEQYF. CDR3 coding DNA: TGTGCCAGCAGCCCCTCCTTCCTTCCATCCGAGCAGTACTTC.

J is TRBJ2-1 and V is TRBV9, with D hard to call. V was shortened by 2 bases and J by 5 bases, with 17 bases between the two germline ends. Germline V gene lookup returns CDR1 SGDLS and CDR2 YYNGEE. The CDR3 extends over 16 amino acids. In DNA, the CDR3 is TGTGCCAGCAGCGTGGCTCTTGGCAATACCGACAATGAGCAGTTCTTC. This encodes CASSVALGNTDNEQFF.

This chain links TRBV7-9 with TRBJ2-1; D possibly uses TRBD1 or TRBD2 (7 bases each). Trimming removed 5 bases from V and 2 bases from J, with 16 bases in between. The germline CDR1 and CDR2 sequences are SEHNR and FQNEAQ (reference sequence). The CDR3 runs 16 residues. The CDR3 DNA reads as TGTGCCAGCAGCCCCCCAGGGGGGGGGGCCTACAATGAGCAGTTCTTC. The encoded protein is CASSPPGGGAYNEQFF. The full variable domain, its missing parts supplied by reference TRBV7-9 and TRBJ2-1, is DTGVSQNPRHKITKRGQNVTFRCDPISEHNRLYWYRQTLGQGPEFLTYFQNEAQLEKSRLLSDRFSAERPKGSFSTLEIQRTEQGDSAMYLCASSPPGGGAYNEQFFGPGTRLTVL.

The chain joins TRBV20-1 to TRBJ2-7; no clear D gene. In germline, CDR1 is DFQATT, CDR2 SNEGSKA (reference sequence). Trimming pared 3 bases from V and 0 bases from J, leaving 18 bases between. This CDR3 is built from 16 residues. As DNA, the CDR3 is TGCAGTGCTAGTTTTTCAGCAGTCGCTTCCTCCTACGAGCAGTACTTC. It translates to CSASFSAVASSYEQYF.

This clonotype was counted a few times. Here the CDR3 reads CATSDPIAGAGGNEQFF. The CDR3, as DNA: TGTGCCACCAGTGACCCCATAGCGGGAGCGGGTGGGAATGAGCAGTTCTTC. This rearrangement joins TRBV24-1 to TRBJ2-1; 9 positions match TRBD2. Germline CDR1 is KGHDR and CDR2 is SFDVKD. The CDR3 consists of 17 residues. V lost 4 bases and J lost 7; bases outside the gene matches: 13.

This clonotype was recorded many times. For the CDR3, the DNA is TGTGCCAGCAGCCAGGAAGACAGGGCTTATGGCTACACCTTC. Translation gives CASSQEDRAYGYTF. This chain links TRBV3-1 with TRBJ1-2; 7 bases map to TRBD1. The germline V gene has CDR1 LGHDT and CDR2 YNNKEL (reference sequence). Trimming took 3 bases from V and 5 from J; bases not matched to a gene: 6. The CDR3 sequence is 14 residues long.

The rearrangement joins TRBV6-6 to TRBJ2-3; D remains ambiguous. This CDR3 has 14 residues. CDR1 MNHNY and CDR2 SVGAGI come from the germline V gene (reference sequence). The V end lost 4 bases, the J end lost 2 bases, and 10 bases lay between the germline ends. The CDR3 loop reads CASSWGYNTDTQYF. CDR3 sequence (DNA): TGTGCCAGCAGTTGGGGTTATAACACAGATACGCAGTATTTT.

This chain joins TRBV9 and TRBJ2-7, with 7 bases fitting TRBD2. V dropped 4 bases and J dropped 0; count of bases not matched to a gene: 7. Germline loops: CDR1 SGDLS, CDR2 YYNGEE. The length of the CDR3 is 15 residues. The CDR3 nucleotides read TGTGCCAGCAGCTTTGGGGGGGAGGGCTCCTACGAGCAGTACTTC. Protein sequence: CASSFGGEGSYEQYF.